This TCR beta chain is drawn from a study of cytomegalovirus exposure and HLA in healthy donors. Study-level information: Unique TCRs numbering about 85 million, obtained from HLA-typed donors, made up an early data release.

With respect to this clone: The antigen is unknown.

The PCR contained 60 Vbeta and 13 Jbeta primers. The table came from immunoSEQ multiplex PCR; TCRdb's copy has only in-frame clones and leaves some out. The data hold 250,000 to 350,000 clones, with 80% to 90% observed a single time. V lost 0 bases, J lost 7 bases, and 15 bases lay in between. This CDR3 contains 16 residues. In germline, CDR1 is SGHDN, CDR2 FVKESK. General observations from the study: According to reports, the classifier identified cytomegalovirus status with high specificity and sensitivity. For most TCR beta V segments, an earlier analysis put the productive rate at about 87% or about 30% of the time. A later analysis showed TCR association rates differing by HLA locus, peaking at DRB1 and lowest at HLA-C.

What was sequenced was PBMCs. The V and J genes are TRBV14 and TRBJ1-4; no clear D. This TCR was recovered from a man aged 40-50 years in good health and CMV-seropositive. The CDR3 nucleotides are TGTGCCAGCAGCCAAGAGTTGATTATTGGAGGTGAAAAACTGTTTTTT. Its protein is CASSQELIIGGEKLFF.